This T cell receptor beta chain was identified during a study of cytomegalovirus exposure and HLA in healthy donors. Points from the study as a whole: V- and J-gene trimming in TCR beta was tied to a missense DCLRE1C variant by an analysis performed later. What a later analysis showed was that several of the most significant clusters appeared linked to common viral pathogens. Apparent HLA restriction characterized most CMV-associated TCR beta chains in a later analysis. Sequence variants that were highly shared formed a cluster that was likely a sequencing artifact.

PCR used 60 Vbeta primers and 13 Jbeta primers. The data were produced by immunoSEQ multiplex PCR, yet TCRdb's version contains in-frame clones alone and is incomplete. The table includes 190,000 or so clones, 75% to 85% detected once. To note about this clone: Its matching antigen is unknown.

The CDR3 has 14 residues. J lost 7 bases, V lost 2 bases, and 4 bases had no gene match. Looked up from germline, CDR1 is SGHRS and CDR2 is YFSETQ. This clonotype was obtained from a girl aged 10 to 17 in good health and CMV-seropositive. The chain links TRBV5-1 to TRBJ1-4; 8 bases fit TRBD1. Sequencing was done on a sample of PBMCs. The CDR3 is CASSLGQGSEKLFF. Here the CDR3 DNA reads TGCGCCAGCAGCTTAGGACAGGGCTCTGAAAAACTGTTTTTT.